A single sample is the source of the 9 T cell receptor beta chains below, sequenced in a study of CD8+ T cells in alopecia areata. The treatment here: oral pan-JAK inhibitor, 5-10 mg twice daily. cDNA serving as the sequencing template came from extracted, reverse transcribed RNA. Clones were read by immunoSEQ multiplex PCR, and TCRdb kept only the in-frame ones, dropping some. The sample carries roughly 120,000 clones, under 60% recorded once. Source: CD8+ T cells sorted from blood, taken at week 24, from a patient treated with tofacitinib. The source is a human donor with alopecia areata.

The rearrangement links TRBV29-1 to TRBJ2-3; D is ambiguous. Looked up from germline, CDR1 is SQVTM and CDR2 is ANQGSEA. V shed 5 bases and J shed 2 bases, with 23 bases lying between them. The CDR3 runs 17 residues. The CDR3 DNA reads TGCAGCGTTTACGGAGTTCGACTTGAAGTATACACAGATACGCAGTATTTT. This encodes CSVYGVRLEVYTDTQYF.

In this sample, this clone turned up a few times. The chain employs TRBV30 and TRBJ1-1; tentatively, D is TRBD1 (6 bases). CDR1 and CDR2 from the germline V gene are GTSNPN and SVGIG (reference sequence). This CDR3 region has 13 residues. Trimming stripped 5 bases from V and 4 bases from J, with 14 bases between. CDR3 region: CAWPYPQGTEAFF. CDR3 DNA: TGTGCCTGGCCCTACCCACAGGGCACTGAAGCTTTCTTT.

The sample holds one count of this clone. This chain connects TRBV19 to TRBJ1-6; D gene uncertain. The CDR3 length is 14 residues. Trimming removed 0 bases from V and 9 bases from J, with 9 bases in between. Germline loops: CDR1 LNHDA, CDR2 SQIVND (reference sequence). The CDR3 here is CASSIDIEVSPLHF. The CDR3 nucleotides are TGTGCCAGTAGTATAGATATAGAGGTTTCACCCCTCCACTTT.

The chain recombines TRBV9 with TRBJ2-7; 9 bases agree with TRBD2. Losses at the gene ends were 0 bases for V and 7 bases for J; bases not matched to a gene: 8. CDR1 is SGDLS, CDR2 YYNGEE, per germline. CDR3 size: 15 residues. Written as DNA, the CDR3 is TGTGCCAGCAGCGTAGATAGCGGGGGTCTAGGGGAGCAGTACTTC. It translates to CASSVDSGGLGEQYF.

DNA for the CDR3: TGTGCCAGCAGCTTTGGGGACAGACACACAGATACGCAGTATTTT. This sequence encodes CASSFGDRHTDTQYF. The chain combines TRBV5-5 with TRBJ2-3, with TRBD1 identical over 7 bases. The CDR3 has 15 residues. Germline V gene sequence: CDR1 SGHKS, CDR2 YYEKEE (reference sequence). V dropped 2 bases and J dropped 2; count of bases not matched to a gene: 5.

This clone was seen a single time. The rearrangement links TRBV7-9 to TRBJ1-2; TRBD1 might be the D (5 bases). The V end lost 0 bases, the J end lost 8 bases, and 13 bases lay between the germline ends. The CDR3 runs 14 residues. Germline values: CDR1 SEHNR, CDR2 FQNEAQ (reference sequence). The CDR3 nucleotides read TGTGCCAGCAGCTTAGCCCCAGGGAGGTCGGGCTACACCTTC. It specifies CASSLAPGRSGYTF.

The chain couples TRBV5-1 to TRBJ2-3, with 9 nucleotides matching TRBD1. The trim removed 3 bases at V and 5 bases at J, leaving 19 bases unmatched. CDR1 and CDR2 (germline): SGHRS, YFSETQ. CDR3 length: 19 amino acids. CDR3 amino acids: CASSSPTDYRGQGEDTQYF. The CDR3 nucleotides are TGCGCCAGCAGCTCCCCGACAGACTACAGGGGGCAAGGAGAAGATACGCAGTATTTT.

This chain connects TRBV27 to TRBJ1-2; D unresolved. CDR3 length: 15 residues. V was trimmed by 1 base and J by 0 bases, leaving 9 bases between them. Germline CDR1 reads MNHEY; CDR2 reads SMNVEV (reference sequence). Here the CDR3 DNA reads TGTGCCAGCAGTTTATTAAACAACCCTAACTATGGCTACACCTTC. Amino acids: CASSLLNNPNYGYTF.

The rearrangement links TRBV13 to TRBJ2-7, with D unresolved. V lost 4 bases and J 4 bases, leaving 8 bases between the germline ends. This CDR3 has 12 amino acids. Germline V CDR1 and CDR2: PRHDT, FYEKMQ (reference sequence). The CDR3 reads CASSSDSYEQYF. The CDR3, as DNA: TGTGCCAGCAGCTCAGATTCGTACGAGCAGTACTTC.